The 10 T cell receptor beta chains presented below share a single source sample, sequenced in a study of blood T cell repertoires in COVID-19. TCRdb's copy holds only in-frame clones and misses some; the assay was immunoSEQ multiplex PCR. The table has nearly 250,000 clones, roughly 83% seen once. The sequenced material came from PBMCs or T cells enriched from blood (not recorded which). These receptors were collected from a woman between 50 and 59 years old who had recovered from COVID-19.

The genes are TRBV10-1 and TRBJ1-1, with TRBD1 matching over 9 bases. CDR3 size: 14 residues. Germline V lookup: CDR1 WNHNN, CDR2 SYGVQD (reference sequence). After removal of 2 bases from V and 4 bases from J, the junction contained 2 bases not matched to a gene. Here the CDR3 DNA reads TGCGCCAGCAGTGAGGGACAGGGGCTCACTGAAGCTTTCTTT. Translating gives CASSEGQGLTEAFF.

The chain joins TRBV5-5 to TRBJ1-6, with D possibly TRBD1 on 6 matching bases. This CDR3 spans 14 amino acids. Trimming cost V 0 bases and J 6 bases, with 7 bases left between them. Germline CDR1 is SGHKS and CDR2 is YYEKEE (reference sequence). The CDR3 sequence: CASSLDRVNSPLHF. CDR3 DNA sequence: TGTGCCAGCAGCTTGGACAGGGTTAATTCACCCCTCCACTTT.

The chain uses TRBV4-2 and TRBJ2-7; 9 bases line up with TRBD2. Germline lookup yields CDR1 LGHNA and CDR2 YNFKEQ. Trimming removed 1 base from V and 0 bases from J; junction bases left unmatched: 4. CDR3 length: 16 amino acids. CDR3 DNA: TGTGCCAGCAGCCAAGTAGCTAGCGGGGACTCCTACGAGCAGTACTTC. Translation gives CASSQVASGDSYEQYF.

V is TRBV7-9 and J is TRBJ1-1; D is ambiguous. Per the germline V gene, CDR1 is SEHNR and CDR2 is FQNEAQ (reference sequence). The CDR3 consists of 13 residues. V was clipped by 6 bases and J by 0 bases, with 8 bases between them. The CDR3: CASRLGVNTEAFF. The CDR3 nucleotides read TGTGCCAGCAGGCTAGGAGTGAACACTGAAGCTTTCTTT.

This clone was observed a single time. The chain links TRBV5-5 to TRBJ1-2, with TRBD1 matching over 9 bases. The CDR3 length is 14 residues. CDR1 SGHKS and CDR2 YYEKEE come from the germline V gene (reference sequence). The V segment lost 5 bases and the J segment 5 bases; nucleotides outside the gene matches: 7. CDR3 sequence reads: CASRNPTGGYGYTF. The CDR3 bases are TGTGCCAGCAGAAATCCGACAGGGGGATATGGCTACACCTTC.

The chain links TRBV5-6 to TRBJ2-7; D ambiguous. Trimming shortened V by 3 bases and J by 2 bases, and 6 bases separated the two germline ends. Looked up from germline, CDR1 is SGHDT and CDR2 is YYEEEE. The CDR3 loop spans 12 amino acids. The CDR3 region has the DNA TGTGCCAGCAGCTCCATAGCCTACGAGCAGTACTTC. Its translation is CASSSIAYEQYF.

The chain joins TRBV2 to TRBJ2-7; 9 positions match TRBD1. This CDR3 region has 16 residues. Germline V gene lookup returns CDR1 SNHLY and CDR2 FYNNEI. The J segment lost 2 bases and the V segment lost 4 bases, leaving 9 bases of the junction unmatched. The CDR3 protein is CASSVLPGQGPYEQYF. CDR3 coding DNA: TGTGCCAGCAGTGTATTGCCGGGACAGGGACCCTACGAGCAGTACTTC.

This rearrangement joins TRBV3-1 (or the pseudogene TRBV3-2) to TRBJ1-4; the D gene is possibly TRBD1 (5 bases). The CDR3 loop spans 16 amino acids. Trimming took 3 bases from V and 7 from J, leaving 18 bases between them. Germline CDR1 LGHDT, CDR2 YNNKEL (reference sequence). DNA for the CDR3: TGTGCCAGCAGCCACCCCACAGGACGGCTCGCTGAAAAACTGTTTTTT. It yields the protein CASSHPTGRLAEKLFF.

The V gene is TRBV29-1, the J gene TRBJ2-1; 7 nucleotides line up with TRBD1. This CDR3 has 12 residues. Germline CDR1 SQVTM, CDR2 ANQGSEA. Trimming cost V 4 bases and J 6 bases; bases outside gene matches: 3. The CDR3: CSVVTGTNEQFF. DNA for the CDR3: TGCAGCGTTGTGACAGGGACCAATGAGCAGTTCTTC.

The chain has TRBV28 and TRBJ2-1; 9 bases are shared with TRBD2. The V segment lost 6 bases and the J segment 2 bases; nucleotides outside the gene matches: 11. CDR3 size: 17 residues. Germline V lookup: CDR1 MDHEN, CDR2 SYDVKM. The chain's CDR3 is CASSQSTSGKTYNEQFF. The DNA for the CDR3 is TGTGCCAGCAGCCAATCGACTAGCGGAAAGACCTACAATGAGCAGTTCTTC.